This TCR beta chain derives from a study of shared clonotypes between healthy human individuals. For the study at large: A couple of female and three male donors aged 18 to 49 were enrolled.

The repertoire was sequenced with immunoSEQ multiplex PCR; TCRdb's copy has only in-frame clones and lacks some. Of more than 900,000 clones listed, about 80% are singletons. The germline V gene has CDR1 MGHDK and CDR2 SYGVNS. Losses at the gene ends were 3 bases for V and 8 bases for J; bases not matched to a gene: 11. CDR3 length: 17 residues. The gene calls are TRBV25-1 and TRBJ2-1, with 12 bases that match TRBD1. Sequencing was done on a sample of memory CD4+ T cells from PBMCs. Subset of the sample: CD45RA-negative fraction. The source is a man aged 18 to 29 in good health. Some clones in this sample may be carry-over from other donors' samples. The CDR3 DNA reads as TGTGCCAGCAGTGACGACTTCGGGACAGGGGGCGAGGATGAGCAGTTCTTC. It encodes CASSDDFGTGGEDEQFF.